The entry that follows covers one T cell receptor (beta chain) sequence. This clonotype was observed a few times. The specificity of this receptor is unknown. Mismatch with germline at one junction end may stem from a read error. Inclusive of the bounding cysteine and phenylalanine, the CDR3 is 15 residues long. Just the 45-base CDR3 DNA is kept, in frame starting at base 1. The germline V gene (reference sequence) gives CDR1 as SEHNR and CDR2 as FQNEAQ. For unsorted PBMC libraries, 2 million PBMCs were used after storage in RNAlater at -80 degrees C until RNA extraction. Multiple sclerosis patients were enrolled in a US clinical protocol evaluating disease progression by magnetic resonance imaging. Peripheral blood was subjected to Ficoll-Hypaque density gradient centrifugation to isolate PBMCs, which were then cryopreserved in liquid nitrogen. The source of the sample is a study of neurological immune-mediated disorders (dated by TCRdb to the late 2010s). About the full investigation: Of the approximately 34 multiple sclerosis patients, 31 had relapsing-remitting MS and 3 had secondary progressive MS. Using UMI-based sequencing, the study compared peripheral blood TCR-beta repertoires from patients with HTLV-I-associated myelopathy (HAM/TSP), patients with multiple sclerosis, and healthy controls. The 100 to 110 TCR-beta libraries covered PBMC samples along with longitudinal samples, technical triplicates, and paired sorted CD4+ and CD8+ T-cell subsets. The cohort was made up of approximately 65 subjects, consisting of some 14 HAM/TSP patients, some 34 multiple sclerosis patients and 20 healthy controls.

cDNA synthesis used template-switch 5'RACE with a primer carrying a 10-nucleotide random unique molecular identifier tagging each TCR transcript. Each sequencing run produced over 200 million TCR-beta sequences covering 15-18 subjects. The RNeasy kit was used to extract total RNA. TCR-beta VDJ regions were amplified with primers for the TCR constant region and the 5'RACE anchor, using the KAPA Real-time Library Amplification kit. Sample indexes and Illumina adaptors were added in a first PCR, and a second PCR then increased library yield. The roughly 650 bp TCR product was size-selected on a 2% E-gel SizeSelection system after Ampure bead purification. Before pooling, library quality was assessed on a Bioanalyzer, concentration was determined with Qubit, and library quantification was performed with the Kapa Library Quantification kit. An Illumina HiSeq 2500 was used to sequence the libraries paired-end at 2 x 150 bp. To increase sequence diversity, about 23-32% phiX was spiked into each library pool. In the source study's methods: Quality-filtered reads were processed with the UMI-based MiGEC pipeline, which removed over 85% of raw TCR sequences during error correction. IMGT germline references were used for alignment of VDJ genes, and clonotypes were defined by a unique CDR3 amino acid sequence together with V-J genes. Clonal expansion, Shannon diversity and CDR3 relatedness were evaluated with VDJtools (CalcPairwiseDistances, ClusterSamples), while phylogenetic trees were built in CLCbio workbench. Using coefficient-of-variation modelling across technical triplicates, the study counted a clone as expanded if it had at least 8 unique UMIs. In TCRdb, the public reads were trimmed at Q25 with fastp and aligned with MiXCR, with productive beta chains retained. Rows with one shared CDR3 protein collapse into an entry with the most common genes and DNA. TCRdb, not the authors, supplied the V and J calls. The sample table lists some 95,000 distinct CDR3 sequences, 3% to 4.5% of them with a count of one. The ten largest clones take up around 6% of the sample.

Results the study describes overall, beyond this receptor: No identical CDR3 amino acid sequences were found to be shared among expanded clones across subjects, suggesting that TCR-beta repertoires were private in all groups. TCR clonal expansion was highest in HAM/TSP patients and lowest in MS patients, with MS patients falling below even healthy controls. In phylogenetic analysis, the repertoires of 18 of 34 MS patients grouped into a cluster of related CDR3 sequences, which suggests a possible signature at the repertoire level. The MS cluster was not associated with any clinical or MRI features, and the authors stated that larger cohorts are needed.

This receptor was identified in a woman aged 18-29 years with multiple sclerosis. The sequenced sample consisted of PBMCs. The rearrangement combines TRBV7-9 with TRBJ1-6; perhaps TRBD1 is the D gene, with 6 bases matching. The DNA reads as follows: TGTGCCAGCAGCCTGGCCGGCCCCCTGGGGACAACCCTCAACTTT. Its coded protein is CASSLAGPLGTTLNF.